These 12 T cell receptor beta chains were all obtained from the same sample, sequenced in a study of T cell repertoires in cytomegalovirus infection. TCRdb processed the reads anew with MiXCR; each CDR3 protein has one entry. The sample contains more than 200,000 distinct CDR3 sequences, 9.1% of which appear only once. The sequenced sample was PBMCs. The receptors come from a human donor in good health (CMV status not recorded). Some clones in this sample may be carry-over from other donors' samples.

This clonotype appeared many times. The chain couples TRBV7-9 to TRBJ2-1; weak D call: TRBD2 (6 bases). Trimming removed 5 bases at V and 7 bases at J, with 21 bases between. Germline CDR1 reads SEHNR; CDR2 reads FQNEAQ (reference sequence). The CDR3 sequence is 16 residues long. The CDR3 reads CASSPGTSLNENEQFF. The CDR3 region has the DNA TGTGCCAGCAGCCCCGGGACTTCCCTGAATGAGAATGAGCAGTTCTTC.

In DNA form, the CDR3 reads TGTGCCAGCTCTGGGACCTTGAGCTCCTACAATGAGCAGTTCTTC. Protein product: CASSGTLSSYNEQFF. The V call is TRBV18, the J call TRBJ2-1; D may correspond to TRBD1 or TRBD2 (5 bases each). The CDR3 consists of 15 residues. Germline assignment: CDR1 KGHSH and CDR2 LQKENI. The germline V and J ends were trimmed by 6 bases and 0 bases, with 12 bases remaining between them.

This clonotype has a handful of counts. The V gene is TRBV2, the J gene TRBJ2-7; 10 bases align to TRBD2. The CDR3 sequence is 15 residues long. The germline V gene has CDR1 SNHLY and CDR2 FYNNEI. Trimming took 3 bases from V and 3 from J; bases not matched to a gene: 5. CDR3 DNA sequence: TGTGCCAGCAGTGAGCGGCTAGCGGGGGTCTACGAGCAGTACTTC. It codes for CASSERLAGVYEQYF.

This clonotype was counted a few times. The J gene is TRBJ1-6, the V gene TRBV28, with D unclear. CDR3 length: 17 amino acids. Trimming stripped 5 bases from V and 7 bases from J, with 21 bases between. Germline V lookup: CDR1 MDHEN, CDR2 SYDVKM. The CDR3 region has the DNA TGTGCCAGCAGTACTATGTTAAACAGTCTCGGGAATTCACCCCTCCACTTT. This sequence encodes CASSTMLNSLGNSPLHF.

There are many counts of this clonotype. J is TRBJ2-7 and V is TRBV12-3 or TRBV12-4; possible D gene TRBD2, 5 bases. This CDR3 region has 16 residues. The ends were cut back, 3 bases at V and 0 bases at J, with 15 bases in the middle. CDR3 protein: CASSLNERPSSYEQYF. CDR3 sequence (DNA): TGTGCCAGCAGTTTGAACGAGCGGCCGAGCTCCTACGAGCAGTACTTC.

In this sample, this clonotype turned up a few times. J is TRBJ2-5 and V is TRBV19; D is perhaps TRBD2 (5 bases). This CDR3 is 15 amino acids long. Germline V gene lookup returns CDR1 LNHDA and CDR2 SQIVND (reference sequence). V was shortened by 3 bases and J by 7 bases, with 18 bases between the two germline ends. The CDR3 nucleotides are TGTGCCAGTAGTATCCGGCTAGCCCCACCGGGGACCCAGTACTTC. Protein product: CASSIRLAPPGTQYF. Filled out from reference TRBV19 and TRBJ2-5, the complete variable domain reads DGGITQSPKYLFRKEGQNVTLSCEQNLNHDAMYWYRQDPGQGLRLIYYSQIVNDFQKGDIAEGYSVSREKKESFPLTVTSAQKNPTAFYLCASSIRLAPPGTQYFGPGTRLLVL.

This clonotype was recorded many times. The V and J genes are TRBV7-2 and TRBJ2-1, with D unclear. Germline V CDR1 and CDR2: SGHTA, FQGNSA. CDR3 length equals 16 residues. V was shortened by 2 bases and J by 0 bases, with 11 bases between the two germline ends. DNA for the CDR3: TGTGCCAGCAGCTTATACGGCACCTCCTCCTACAATGAGCAGTTCTTC. Residues: CASSLYGTSSYNEQFF.

This clonotype has ten or more counts. The rearrangement links TRBV27 to TRBJ2-1; 11 nucleotides agree with TRBD2. CDR1 is MNHEY and CDR2 is SMNVEV in the germline V gene (reference sequence). The CDR3 is 15 amino acids. V shed 2 bases and J 8 bases; nucleotides not matched to a gene: 5. CDR3 nucleotides: TGTGCCAGCAGTTTAACTAGCGGGGGTGTTTATGAGCAGTTCTTC. Protein sequence: CASSLTSGGVYEQFF.

This rearrangement joins TRBV20-1 to TRBJ1-3, with 7 bases identical to TRBD1. The CDR3 is made up of 14 amino acids. CDR1 is DFQATT and CDR2 is SNEGSKA in the germline V gene (reference sequence). J lost 0 bases, V lost 7 bases, and 6 bases had no gene match. The CDR3 DNA reads TGCAGTGTCCCGACAGGGCTCTCTGGAAACACCATATATTTT. This encodes CSVPTGLSGNTIYF.

This clonotype came up many times. The genes are TRBV10-3 and TRBJ2-3; 11 bases are a match to TRBD1. This CDR3 is built from 17 residues. V shed 6 bases and J 0 bases; nucleotides not matched to a gene: 8. CDR1 ENHRY and CDR2 SYGVKD come from the germline V gene. The CDR3 spells CAIRPGQGVGSTDTQYF. The CDR3 nucleotides are TGTGCCATCAGGCCGGGACAGGGGGTCGGTAGCACAGATACGCAGTATTTT.

This clonotype was detected ten times or more. The chain joins TRBV12-5 to TRBJ2-5; D is uncertain. V gave up 5 bases and J gave up 1 base, with 5 bases separating them. Germline CDR1 is LGHNT and CDR2 is FRNRAP. The CDR3 runs 12 residues. Here the CDR3 DNA reads TGTGCTAGTGGTCCCGCCCAAGAGACCCAGTACTTC. This gives the protein CASGPAQETQYF.

This clonotype was counted at least ten times. The chain links TRBV11-2 to TRBJ1-1, with D possibly matching TRBD1 (5 bases). The CDR3 runs to 14 residues. Trimming left V 7 bases short and J 1 base short, with 13 bases between. CDR1 SGHAT and CDR2 FQNNGV come from the germline V gene. CDR3 loop: CASNPLGTNTEAFF. The CDR3 nucleotides are TGTGCCAGCAACCCCTTGGGGACGAACACTGAAGCTTTCTTT. Combining the CDR3 with reference TRBV11-2 and TRBJ1-1 gives the whole variable domain EAGVAQSPRYKIIEKRQSVAFWCNPISGHATLYWYQQILGQGPKLLIQFQNNGVVDDSQLPKDRFSAERLKGVDSTLKIQPAKLEDSAVYLCASNPLGTNTEAFFGQGTRLTVV.